The sequence of this TCR beta chain was determined in a study of T-cell memory formation after mild COVID-19. Study-level information: TCR clustering was largely donor specific.

The CDR3 has 12 residues. The V end was cut by 6 bases, the J end by 11 bases, with 16 bases between. Germline V gene data show CDR1 as MNHEY and CDR2 as SVGEGT. Barcoded TCR alpha and TCR beta cDNA libraries with UMIs came from 5'RACE using constant-segment primers. TCRdb re-called the 5' RACE reads with MiXCR, one entry per CDR3 protein. Of some 350,000 distinct CDR3 sequences listed, 15% to 20% are singletons. The sequence derives from a man younger than 35 who had mild COVID-19 (a few samples of this study predate the infection). Cell type and time point are not known. The rearrangement uses TRBV6-2 or TRBV6-3 and TRBJ1-1; no clear D gene. Sequencing input: PBMCs or a T cell subset sorted from them (not recorded which). The CDR3: CASSDEDPRAFF. CDR3 DNA sequence: TGTGCCAGCAGCGACGAAGACCCGCGGGCTTTCTTT.